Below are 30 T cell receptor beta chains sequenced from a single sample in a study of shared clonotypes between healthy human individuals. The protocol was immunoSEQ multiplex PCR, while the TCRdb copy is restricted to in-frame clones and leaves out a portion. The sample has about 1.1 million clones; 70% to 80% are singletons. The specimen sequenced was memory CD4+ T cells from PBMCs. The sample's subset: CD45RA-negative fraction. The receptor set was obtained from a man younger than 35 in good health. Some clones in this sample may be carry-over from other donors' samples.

The CDR3 spells CASRGSLTLNQPQHF. In DNA form, the CDR3 reads TGTGCCAGCAGGGGGAGCCTCACCCTGAATCAGCCCCAGCATTTT. The chain links TRBV6-1 to TRBJ1-5; D gene unclear. The CDR3 has 15 residues. The germline V and J ends were trimmed by 6 bases and 4 bases, with 16 bases remaining between them. The germline gives CDR1 MNHNS, CDR2 SASEGT.

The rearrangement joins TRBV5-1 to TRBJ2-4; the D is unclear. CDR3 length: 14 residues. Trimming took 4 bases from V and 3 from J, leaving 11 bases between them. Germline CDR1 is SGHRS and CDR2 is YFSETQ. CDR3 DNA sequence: TGCGCCAGCAGCCCCCGAGGAGACAAAAACATTCAGTACTTC. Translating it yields CASSPRGDKNIQYF.

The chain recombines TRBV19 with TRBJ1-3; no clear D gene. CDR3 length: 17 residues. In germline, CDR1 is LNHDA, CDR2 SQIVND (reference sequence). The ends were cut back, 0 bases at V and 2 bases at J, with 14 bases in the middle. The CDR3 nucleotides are TGTGCCAGTAGTATAGATCCCTCACCTAGACCTGGAAACACCATATATTTT. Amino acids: CASSIDPSPRPGNTIYF.

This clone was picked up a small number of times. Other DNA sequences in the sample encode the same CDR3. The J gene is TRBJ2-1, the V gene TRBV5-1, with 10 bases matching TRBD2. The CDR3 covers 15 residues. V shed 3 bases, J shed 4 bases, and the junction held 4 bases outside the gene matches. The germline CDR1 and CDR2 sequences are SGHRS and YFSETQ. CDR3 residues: CASSSGLADYNEQFF. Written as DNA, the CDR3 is TGCGCCAGCAGCTCAGGACTAGCGGATTACAATGAGCAGTTCTTC.

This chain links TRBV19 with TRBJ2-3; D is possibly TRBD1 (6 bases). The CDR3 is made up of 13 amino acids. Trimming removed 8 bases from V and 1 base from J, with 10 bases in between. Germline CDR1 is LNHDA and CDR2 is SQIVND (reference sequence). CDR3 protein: CASRGHGTDTQYF. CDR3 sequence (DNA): TGTGCCAGTCGGGGACATGGCACAGATACGCAGTATTTT.

CDR3 coding DNA: TGTGCCAGCAGTCTAAACGGACAGGCTAGAGCTGGAAACACCATATATTTT. This codes for CASSLNGQARAGNTIYF. The chain uses TRBV28 and TRBJ1-3, with 7 bases that match TRBD1. This CDR3 has 17 residues. The V and J ends lost 5 bases and 2 bases, in that order; junction bases with no gene match: 12. Per the germline V gene, CDR1 is MDHEN and CDR2 is SYDVKM.

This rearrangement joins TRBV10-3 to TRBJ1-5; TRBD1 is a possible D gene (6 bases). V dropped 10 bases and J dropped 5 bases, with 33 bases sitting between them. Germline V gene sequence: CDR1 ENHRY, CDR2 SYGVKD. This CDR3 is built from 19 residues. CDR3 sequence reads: CATRLLNKQEQGWDQPQHF. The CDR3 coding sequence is TGTGCCACAAGACTCCTGAACAAACAAGAACAGGGCTGGGATCAGCCCCAGCATTTT.

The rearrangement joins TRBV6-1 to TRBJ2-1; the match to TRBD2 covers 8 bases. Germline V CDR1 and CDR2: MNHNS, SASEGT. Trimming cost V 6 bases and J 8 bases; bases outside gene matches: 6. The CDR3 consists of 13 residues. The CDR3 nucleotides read TGTGCCAGCAGCCAGCGGGAGAGCTATGAGCAGTTCTTC. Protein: CASSQRESYEQFF.

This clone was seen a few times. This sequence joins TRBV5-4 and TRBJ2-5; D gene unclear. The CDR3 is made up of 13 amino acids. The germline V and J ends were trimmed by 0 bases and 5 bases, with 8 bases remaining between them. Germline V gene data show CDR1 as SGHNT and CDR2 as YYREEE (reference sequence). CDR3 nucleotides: TGTGCCAGCAGCTTGGATAATGGGGAGACCCAGTACTTC. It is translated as CASSLDNGETQYF.

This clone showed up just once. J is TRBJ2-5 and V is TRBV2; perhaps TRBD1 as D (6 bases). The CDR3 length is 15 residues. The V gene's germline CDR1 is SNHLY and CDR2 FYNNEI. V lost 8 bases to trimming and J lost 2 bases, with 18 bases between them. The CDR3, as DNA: TGTGCCAGCCGAGAACGGACAGAAGAGCAAGAGACCCAGTACTTC. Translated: CASRERTEEQETQYF.

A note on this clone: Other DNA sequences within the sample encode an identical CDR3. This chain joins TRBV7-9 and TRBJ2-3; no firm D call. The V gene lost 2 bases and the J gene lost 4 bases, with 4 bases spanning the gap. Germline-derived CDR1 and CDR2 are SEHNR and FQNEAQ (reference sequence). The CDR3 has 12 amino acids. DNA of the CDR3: TGTGCCAGCAGCTTATCGTCAGATACGCAGTATTTT. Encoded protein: CASSLSSDTQYF.

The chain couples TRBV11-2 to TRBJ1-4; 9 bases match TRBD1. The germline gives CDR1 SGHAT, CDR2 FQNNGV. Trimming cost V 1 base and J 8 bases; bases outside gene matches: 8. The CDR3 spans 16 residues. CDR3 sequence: CASSLGSRGTGEKLFF. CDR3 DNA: TGTGCCAGCAGCTTAGGGTCGCGGGGGACAGGGGAAAAACTGTTTTTT.

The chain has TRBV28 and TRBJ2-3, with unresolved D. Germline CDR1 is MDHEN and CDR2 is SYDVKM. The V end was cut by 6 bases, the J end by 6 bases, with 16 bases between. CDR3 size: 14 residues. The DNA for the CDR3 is TGTGCCAGCAGCCTTCCTTCATACGGGGATACGCAGTATTTT. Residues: CASSLPSYGDTQYF. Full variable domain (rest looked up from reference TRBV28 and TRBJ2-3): DVKVTQSSRYLVKRTGEKVFLECVQDMDHENMFWYRQDPGLGLRLIYFSYDVKMKEKGDIPEGYSVSREKKERFSLILESASTNQTSMYLCASSLPSYGDTQYFGPGTRLTVL.

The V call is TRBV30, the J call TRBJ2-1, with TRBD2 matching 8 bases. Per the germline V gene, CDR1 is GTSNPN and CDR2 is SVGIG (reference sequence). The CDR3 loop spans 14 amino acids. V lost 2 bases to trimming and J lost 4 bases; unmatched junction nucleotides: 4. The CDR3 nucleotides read TGTGCCTGGAGTCCGACGGGAGGGTACAATGAGCAGTTCTTC. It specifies CAWSPTGGYNEQFF.

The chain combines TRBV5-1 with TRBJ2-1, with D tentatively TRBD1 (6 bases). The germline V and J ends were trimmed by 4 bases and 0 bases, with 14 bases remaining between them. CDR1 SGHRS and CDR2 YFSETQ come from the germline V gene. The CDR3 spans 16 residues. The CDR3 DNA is TGCGCCAGCAGCCTCAGGACAGCCTTCTCCTACAATGAGCAGTTCTTC. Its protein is CASSLRTAFSYNEQFF.

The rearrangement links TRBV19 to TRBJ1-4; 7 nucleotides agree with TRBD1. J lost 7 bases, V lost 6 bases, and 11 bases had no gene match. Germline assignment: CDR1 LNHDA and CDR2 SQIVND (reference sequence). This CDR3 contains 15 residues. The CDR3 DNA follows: TGTGCCAGTAGCACCGACAGGGTTCAAGGTGAAAAACTGTTTTTT. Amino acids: CASSTDRVQGEKLFF.

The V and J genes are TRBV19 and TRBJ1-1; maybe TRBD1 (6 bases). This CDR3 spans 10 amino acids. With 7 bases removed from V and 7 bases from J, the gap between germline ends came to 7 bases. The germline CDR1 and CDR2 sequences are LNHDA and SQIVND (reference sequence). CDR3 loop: CASKGGEAFF. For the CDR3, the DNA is TGTGCCAGTAAAGGGGGTGAAGCTTTCTTT. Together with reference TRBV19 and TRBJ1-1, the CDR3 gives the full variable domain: DGGITQSPKYLFRKEGQNVTLSCEQNLNHDAMYWYRQDPGQGLRLIYYSQIVNDFQKGDIAEGYSVSREKKESFPLTVTSAQKNPTAFYLCASKGGEAFFGQGTRLTVV.

The CDR3 sequence: CASSPPERDHYEQYF. The CDR3 bases are TGTGCCAGCAGTCCTCCTGAGCGGGACCACTACGAGCAGTACTTC. J is TRBJ2-7 and V is TRBV6-7, with TRBD2 identical over 7 bases. TRBV6-7 is recorded as an ORF, its role being uncertain. The J segment lost 3 bases and the V segment lost 5 bases, leaving 10 bases of the junction unmatched. The CDR3 length is 15 residues.

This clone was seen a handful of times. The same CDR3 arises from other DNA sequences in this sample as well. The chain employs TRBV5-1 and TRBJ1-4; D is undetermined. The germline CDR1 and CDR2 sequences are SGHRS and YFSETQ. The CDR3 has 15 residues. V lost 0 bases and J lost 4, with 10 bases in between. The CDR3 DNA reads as TGCGCCAGCAGCTTGGCCCTGGGAGATAATGAAAAACTGTTTTTT. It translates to CASSLALGDNEKLFF.

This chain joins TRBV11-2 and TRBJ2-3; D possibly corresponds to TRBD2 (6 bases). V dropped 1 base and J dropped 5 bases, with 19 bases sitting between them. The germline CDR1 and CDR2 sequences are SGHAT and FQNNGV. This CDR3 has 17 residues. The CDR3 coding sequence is TGTGCCAGCAGCTTAGTCTCCGCGGGGCTAAGCGGAGATACGCAGTATTTT. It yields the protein CASSLVSAGLSGDTQYF.

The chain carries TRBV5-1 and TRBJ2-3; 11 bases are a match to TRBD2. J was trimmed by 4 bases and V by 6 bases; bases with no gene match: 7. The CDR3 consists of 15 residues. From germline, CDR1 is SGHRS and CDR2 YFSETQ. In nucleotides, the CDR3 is TGCGCCAGCACCCAACTAGCGGGAGTAGCAGATACGCAGTATTTT. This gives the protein CASTQLAGVADTQYF.

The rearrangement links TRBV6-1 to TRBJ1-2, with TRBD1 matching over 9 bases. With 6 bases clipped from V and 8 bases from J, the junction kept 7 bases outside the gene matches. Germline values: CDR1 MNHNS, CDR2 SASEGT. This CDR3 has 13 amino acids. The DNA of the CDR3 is TGTGCCAGCAGCCAAGGACAGGGGAGAGGCTACACCTTC. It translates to CASSQGQGRGYTF.

The CDR3 loop reads CASSPTSGIYNEQFF. CDR3 sequence (DNA): TGTGCCAGCTCACCGACTAGCGGGATCTACAATGAGCAGTTCTTC. This chain joins TRBV18 and TRBJ2-1; 11 positions agree with TRBD2. J gave up 3 bases and V 3 bases, and 1 base lay outside the gene matches. Germline V gene sequence: CDR1 KGHSH, CDR2 LQKENI. CDR3 length: 15 residues.

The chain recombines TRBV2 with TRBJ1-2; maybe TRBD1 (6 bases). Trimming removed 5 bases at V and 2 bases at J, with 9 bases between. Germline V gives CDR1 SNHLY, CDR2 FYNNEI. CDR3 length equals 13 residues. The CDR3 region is CASSPDSNYGYTF. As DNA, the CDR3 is TGTGCCAGCAGTCCGGACAGCAACTATGGCTACACCTTC.

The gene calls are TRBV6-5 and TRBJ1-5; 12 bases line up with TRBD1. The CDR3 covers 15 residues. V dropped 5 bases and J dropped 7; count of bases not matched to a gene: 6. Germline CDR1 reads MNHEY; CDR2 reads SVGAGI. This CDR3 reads CASSRTGTGGQPQHF. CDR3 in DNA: TGTGCCAGCAGTCGAACCGGGACAGGGGGCCAGCCCCAGCATTTT.

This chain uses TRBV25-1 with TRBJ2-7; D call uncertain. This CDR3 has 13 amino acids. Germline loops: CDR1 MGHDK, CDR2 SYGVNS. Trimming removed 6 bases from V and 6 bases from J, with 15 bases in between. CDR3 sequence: CASRPPVPGEQYF. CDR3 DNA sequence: TGTGCCAGCAGGCCCCCCGTCCCAGGCGAGCAGTACTTC.

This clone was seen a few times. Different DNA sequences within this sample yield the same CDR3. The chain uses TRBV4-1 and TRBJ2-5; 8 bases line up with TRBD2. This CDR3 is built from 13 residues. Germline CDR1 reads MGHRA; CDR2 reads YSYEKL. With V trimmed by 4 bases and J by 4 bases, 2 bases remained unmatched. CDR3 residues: CASSPSGSETQYF. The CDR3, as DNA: TGCGCCAGCAGCCCTAGCGGGTCAGAGACCCAGTACTTC.

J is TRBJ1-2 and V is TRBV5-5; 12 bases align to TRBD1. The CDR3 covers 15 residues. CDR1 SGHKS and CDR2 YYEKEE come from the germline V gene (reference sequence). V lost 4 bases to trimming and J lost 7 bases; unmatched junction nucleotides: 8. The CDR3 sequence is CASSIAGTGGIGYTF. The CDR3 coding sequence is TGTGCCAGCAGCATAGCCGGGACAGGGGGCATTGGCTACACCTTC. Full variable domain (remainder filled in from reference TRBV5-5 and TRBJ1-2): DAGVTQSPTHLIKTRGQQVTLRCSPISGHKSVSWYQQVLGQGPQFIFQYYEKEERGRGNFPDRFSARQFPNYSSELNVNALLLGDSALYLCASSIAGTGGIGYTFGSGTRLTVV.

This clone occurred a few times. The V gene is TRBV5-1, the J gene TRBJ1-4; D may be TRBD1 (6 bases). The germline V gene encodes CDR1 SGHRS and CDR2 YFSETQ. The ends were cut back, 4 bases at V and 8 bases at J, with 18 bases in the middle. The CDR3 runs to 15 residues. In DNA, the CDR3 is TGCGCCAGCAGCCGGTCCGGGACAAGCGACGAAAAACTGTTTTTT. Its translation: CASSRSGTSDEKLFF.

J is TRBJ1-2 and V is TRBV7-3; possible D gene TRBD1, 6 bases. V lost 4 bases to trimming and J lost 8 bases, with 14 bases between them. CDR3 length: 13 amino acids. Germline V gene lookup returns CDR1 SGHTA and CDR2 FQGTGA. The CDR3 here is CASSSDSLGGYTF. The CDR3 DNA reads TGTGCCAGCAGCTCGGACAGTCTGGGCGGCTACACCTTC.